A selection of T cell receptor beta chains follows, all from one sample in a study of cytomegalovirus exposure and HLA in healthy donors. Only in-frame clones appear in the TCRdb table, and some are missing; sequencing was by immunoSEQ multiplex PCR. The data contain over 150,000 clones, over 75% of them singletons. The sequenced sample was PBMCs. The receptors stem from a woman in her thirties in good health and CMV-seronegative. Each CDR3 is given with its conserved first and last residue. Each record gives: V gene, J gene, D gene, clone size, CDR3 DNA, CDR3 protein. A D gene is named only where the DNA matches it firmly. Rows may omit the clone size; those that give it use once, few, many or a size class.

TRBV5-4,TRBJ2-1,.,.,TGTGCCAGCAGCCGGGACAAACTCGGGTACAATGAGCAGTTCTTC,CASSRDKLGYNEQFF
TRBV7-2,TRBJ2-1,TRBD2,.,TGTGCCAGCAGCCCCCGGGTAGCGGGGGAGGTATACAATGAGCAGTTCTTC,CASSPRVAGEVYNEQFF
TRBV18,TRBJ1-1,.,.,TGTGCCAGCTCACCAGGCATGCGACAGGTGAACACTGAAGCTTTCTTT,CASSPGMRQVNTEAFF
TRBV28,TRBJ2-7,TRBD2,.,TGTGCCAGCAGGCGAGCGGGGGTTGGGGAGCAGTACTTC,CASRRAGVGEQYF
TRBV19,TRBJ2-1,TRBD2,.,TGTGCCAGTAGCTACAGGACTACTAGCGGGGGTGAGCAGTTCTTC,CASSYRTTSGGEQFF
TRBV11-2,TRBJ2-2,.,.,TGTGCCAGTTCCTCCCTCCTTAGTCTCGCCACCGGGGAGCTGTTTTTT,CASSSLLSLATGELFF
TRBV19,TRBJ2-4,TRBD1,.,TGTGCCAGTAGTATAGAGGGGACAGGGGGCTGGGTCAAAAACATTCAGTACTTC,CASSIEGTGGWVKNIQYF
TRBV14,TRBJ2-1,TRBD2,.,TGTGCCAGCAGCCGACTAGCGGGGGGGTTGGATGAGCAGTTCTTC,CASSRLAGGLDEQFF
TRBV27,TRBJ2-2,TRBD2,.,TGTGCCAGCAGGGGACTAGCGGGAGATACCGGGGAGCTGTTTTTT,CASRGLAGDTGELFF
TRBV7-3,TRBJ1-2,.,.,TGTGCCAGCAGCTGTAGTCCGACAGAAGGCGGTTCGTATGGCTACACCTTC,CASSCSPTEGGSYGYTF
TRBV7-2,TRBJ2-1,TRBD2,.,TGTGCCAGCAGCTTAAAGCTGCGACTAGCGGACAATGAGCAGTTCTTC,CASSLKLRLADNEQFF
TRBV30,TRBJ1-1,.,.,TGTGCCTGGAGTGATCAGGGGAGAGGGACTGAAGCTTTCTTT,CAWSDQGRGTEAFF
TRBV5-1,TRBJ2-3,TRBD2,few,TGCGCCAGCAGCTTGGGACTAGCGGGGGCCGCCCATACGCAGTATTTT,CASSLGLAGAAHTQYF
TRBV7-2,TRBJ2-1,TRBD2,.,TGTGCCAGCAGCGGGACTAGCGGGGGGTACAATGAGCAGTTCTTC,CASSGTSGGYNEQFF
TRBV5-1,TRBJ1-4,.,.,TGCGCCAGCAGCTGGCGGGCGCACCGGGAAAAACTGTTTTTT,CASSWRAHREKLFF
TRBV5-6,TRBJ2-7,TRBD2,.,TGTGCCAGCAGCCTGATAGCGGGAGAGGGAGAGCAGTACTTC,CASSLIAGEGEQYF
TRBV6-1,TRBJ2-3,.,.,TGTGCCAGCAGTGAAAGTCTGCAGGGTACGCAGTATTTT,CASSESLQGTQYF
TRBV7-8,TRBJ2-7,TRBD1,.,TGTGCCAGCAGCCCCGGGACAGTCCTCGAGCAGTACTTC,CASSPGTVLEQYF
TRBV7-9,TRBJ2-1,TRBD1,.,TGTGCCAGCAGCTCCCAGGGGGAGCTTTACAATGAGCAGTTCTTC,CASSSQGELYNEQFF
TRBV19,TRBJ1-1,TRBD1,.,TGTGCCAGTAGTCCGTGGACAGGGAGGTTCACTGAAGCTTTCTTT,CASSPWTGRFTEAFF
TRBV28,TRBJ1-2,.,.,TGTGCCAGCATTCCCATTGACAGAACCGCTTGGGGCTACACCTTC,CASIPIDRTAWGYTF
TRBV7-9,TRBJ2-7,.,.,TGTGCCAGCAGCCCCGAGGCGGGCTCCTACGAGCAGTACTTC,CASSPEAGSYEQYF
TRBV29-1,TRBJ1-2,.,.,TGCAGCGTTGGCAGGGATAGCGGCTACACCTTC,CSVGRDSGYTF
TRBV10-3,TRBJ2-7,TRBD2,few,TGTGCCATCACTAGCGGGGGTCCGCGCGAGCAGTACTTC,CAITSGGPREQYF
TRBV5-1,TRBJ2-3,.,.,TGCGCCAGCAGCTTCGTGGGGAGTGAGGCAGATACGCAGTATTTT,CASSFVGSEADTQYF
TRBV2,TRBJ1-2,.,.,TGTGCCATCTCGCAAGGCAGGGAAGTCTATGGCTACACCTTC,CAISQGREVYGYTF
TRBV28,TRBJ2-1,TRBD2,.,TGTGCCAGCAGCCCGGGACTAGCGGGAGGGTACAATGAGCAGTTCTTC,CASSPGLAGGYNEQFF
TRBV5-4,TRBJ1-5,.,.,TGTGCCAGCAGCTTAGGGGGAATCAATCAGCCCCAGCATTTT,CASSLGGINQPQHF
TRBV19,TRBJ2-1,TRBD2,.,TGTGCCAGTAGTAAGACTAGCGGGGACAATGAGCAGTTCTTC,CASSKTSGDNEQFF
TRBV5-6,TRBJ1-1,.,.,TGTGCCAGCAGCCCCTCGTGGGCTAACATGGGCACTGAAGCTTTCTTT,CASSPSWANMGTEAFF
TRBV5-1,TRBJ2-5,.,few,TGCGCCAGCAGCTTCATAAGGGGTGGAGAGACCCAGTACTTC,CASSFIRGGETQYF
TRBV5-1,TRBJ2-1,TRBD2,.,TGCGCCAGCAGCTCGATTAGCGGGGTATCCTACAATGAGCAGTTCTTC,CASSSISGVSYNEQFF
TRBV9,TRBJ2-2,TRBD2,.,TGTGCCAGCATAACAGCGGGGAAGTCCGGGGAGCTGTTTTTT,CASITAGKSGELFF
TRBV15,TRBJ1-1,.,.,TGTGCCACCAGCAGAGATTTCGGGGAGTCCCCTATGAACACTGAAGCTTTCTTT,CATSRDFGESPMNTEAFF
TRBV14,TRBJ1-2,TRBD1,few,TGTGCCAGCAGCACACGGGACAGGGGAAACTATGGCTACACCTTC,CASSTRDRGNYGYTF
TRBV29-1,TRBJ2-1,.,.,TGCAGCGGCCAAAGGAGACGAGACAATGAGCAGTTCTTC,CSGQRRRDNEQFF
TRBV7-8,TRBJ2-2,TRBD2,few,TGTGCCAGCAGCCTTGTAATAGCGGGGTGGACCGGGGAGCTGTTTTTT,CASSLVIAGWTGELFF
TRBV4-2,TRBJ1-1,.,.,TGTGCCAGCAGCCAAGGAGGCAGGGAACCGAACACTGAAGCTTTCTTT,CASSQGGREPNTEAFF
TRBV5-1,TRBJ2-7,TRBD1,.,TGCGCCAGCAGCTTGGGGACAGGGGAGGGTTACGAGCAGTACTTC,CASSLGTGEGYEQYF
TRBV28,TRBJ1-2,.,.,TGTGCCAGCAGTTTTGGATCGGGATATGGCTACACCTTC,CASSFGSGYGYTF
TRBV25-1,TRBJ1-1,.,.,TGTGCCAGCAGTGATCCCGGGCAGGGGAACACTGAAGCTTTCTTT,CASSDPGQGNTEAFF
TRBV5-6,TRBJ2-7,.,.,TGTGCCAGCGGGGTCAGCGGCGAGCAGTACTTC,CASGVSGEQYF
TRBV7-8,TRBJ1-2,.,.,TGTGCCAGCAGCTTAGGGCCGGAGCGCGGCTACACCTTC,CASSLGPERGYTF
TRBV7-9,TRBJ1-5,TRBD1,once,TGTGCCAGCAGCGACTGGACAGGGGACGAAGGTCAGCCCCAGCATTTT,CASSDWTGDEGQPQHF
TRBV18,TRBJ2-1,TRBD2,.,TGTGCCAGCTCACCAGGGGAGAGCGGGACCTCCTACAATGAGCAGTTCTTC,CASSPGESGTSYNEQFF